This T cell receptor (beta chain) was obtained from a study of T cell repertoires in cytomegalovirus infection. Study-wide context: Evidence of both CMV infection and a matching HLA type came from public TCR beta signatures.

Germline assignment: CDR1 SGHVS and CDR2 FNYEAQ. Trimming left V 5 bases short and J 2 bases short, with 13 bases between. The CDR3 has 15 amino acids. Regarding the study as a whole: Cumulative frequency (of public TCR beta family members) identified carriers of CMV plus the relevant HLA. Dominating the ex vivo response were HLA-C-restricted CMV-specific TCR beta clonotypes.

This clonotype was seen at least ten times. The antigen remains undetermined. MiXCR, run by TCRdb on the reads, gives a single entry per CDR3 protein. The repertoire holds about 360,000 distinct CDR3 sequences, with roughly 20% as singletons. The sample taken for sequencing was PBMCs. The rearrangement joins TRBV7-6 to TRBJ2-1; D may be TRBD2 (5 bases). The origin of this receptor is a human donor in good health (CMV status not recorded). Some clones in this sample may be carry-over from other donors' samples. CDR3 DNA: TGTGCCAGCAGCGCCGGCAGCGGAGCCTACAATGAGCAGTTCTTC. This gives the protein CASSAGSGAYNEQFF.